This is a list of T cell receptor beta chains from one sample in a study of beta chain features in type 1 diabetes. The method was immunoSEQ multiplex PCR; TCRdb's version includes in-frame clones alone and lacks a portion of them. The sample includes about 620,000 clones, roughly a sixth seen only once; the top ten take 0.09% to 0.095%. Source material: naive CD4+ T cells from blood. The receptor source for this set is a man aged 18 to 30 in good health. The CDR3 runs from the conserved cysteine through the conserved F or W. Each record gives: CDR3 length, D gene, V gene, clone size, J gene, CDR3 protein, CDR3 DNA. D genes are given only for firm matches. Rows may omit the clone size; those that give it use once, few, many or a size class.

>12|-|TRBV28|few|TRBJ1-1
CASSLMRTEAFF
TGTGCCAGCAGTTTAATGAGGACTGAAGCTTTCTTT
>16|TRBD1|TRBV29-1|few|TRBJ2-5
CSAARDRGTIQETQYF
TGCAGCGCTGCACGGGACAGGGGGACAATCCAAGAGACCCAGTACTTC
>12|TRBD2|TRBV11-2|few|TRBJ2-5
CASSFSGDSQYF
TGTGCCAGCAGCTTTAGCGGGGATTCCCAGTACTTC
>15|TRBD1|TRBV6-5|-|TRBJ1-2
CASSYSGQLNYGYTF
TGTGCCAGCAGTTACTCGGGACAGCTAAACTATGGCTACACCTTC
>12|-|TRBV28|-|TRBJ1-1
CASSLFRSEAFF
TGTGCCAGCAGTTTATTTCGGTCTGAAGCTTTCTTT
>14|-|TRBV1|-|TRBJ2-3
CTSSQEPPQDTQYF
TGCACCAGCAGCCAAGAACCCCCCCAAGATACGCAGTATTTT
>15|-|TRBV6-5|few|TRBJ1-5
CASSYGAGSNQPQHF
TGTGCCAGCAGTTACGGGGCCGGGAGCAATCAGCCCCAGCATTTT
>15|-|TRBV10-3|few|TRBJ2-7
CAISESGDGTYEQYF
TGTGCCATCAGTGAGTCCGGAGACGGAACCTACGAGCAGTACTTC
>15|TRBD1|TRBV7-6|-|TRBJ2-3
CASSLAGQGSDTQYF
TGTGCCAGCAGCTTAGCGGGACAGGGGTCAGATACGCAGTATTTT
>15|TRBD1|TRBV19|few|TRBJ2-7
CASKGTGTGVYEQYF
TGTGCCAGTAAGGGAACCGGGACAGGGGTCTACGAGCAGTACTTC
>13|-|TRBV6-1|-|TRBJ2-7
CATLQYTDYEQYF
TGTGCCACCCTCCAGTATACGGACTACGAGCAGTACTTC
>12|-|TRBV25-1|-|TRBJ1-2
CASSGYNYGYTF
TGTGCCAGCAGTGGTTACAACTATGGCTACACCTTC
>15|-|TRBV4-2|few|TRBJ2-3
CASSPTGGPTDTQYF
TGTGCCAGCAGTCCTACCGGGGGACCCACAGATACGCAGTATTTT
>15|-|TRBV7-9|few|TRBJ2-7
CASSTGAVPSYEQYF
TGTGCCAGCAGCACCGGGGCAGTACCTTCCTACGAGCAGTACTTC
>15|TRBD2|TRBV10-3|few|TRBJ2-3
CAIRGLAGNTDTQYF
TGTGCCATCAGGGGACTAGCGGGGAACACAGATACGCAGTATTTT
>15|TRBD1|TRBV18|-|TRBJ1-6
CASSPGTDPNSPLHF
TGTGCCAGCTCACCCGGGACAGACCCTAATTCACCCCTCCACTTT
>14|TRBD1|TRBV7-8|-|TRBJ1-2
CASSPETGDYGYTF
TGTGCCAGCAGCCCGGAGACAGGGGACTATGGCTACACCTTC
>13|-|TRBV29-1|-|TRBJ1-2
CSVANSLRDGYTF
TGCAGCGTTGCCAACAGCTTACGGGATGGCTACACCTTC
>18|-|TRBV7-2|-|TRBJ2-6
CASSLAGVTQGGANVLTF
TGTGCCAGCAGCTTAGCGGGGGTTACACAAGGAGGGGCCAACGTCCTGACTTTC
>14|TRBD1|TRBV7-9|-|TRBJ1-2
CASSFQGANYGYTF
TGTGCCAGCAGCTTCCAGGGGGCAAACTATGGCTACACCTTC
>14|-|TRBV19|-|TRBJ1-4
CASTRRSTNEKLFF
TGTGCCAGTACCAGACGGTCAACTAATGAAAAACTGTTTTTT
>12|TRBD2|TRBV5-4|-|TRBJ2-7
CASYSGAYEQYF
TGTGCCAGCTATAGCGGGGCCTACGAGCAGTACTTC
>11|-|TRBV9|many|TRBJ1-2
CASSAYYGYTF
TGTGCCAGCAGCGCGTACTATGGCTACACCTTC
>17|TRBD1|TRBV19|-|TRBJ2-4
CASSTDVTGGSKNIQYF
TGTGCCAGTAGTACCGACGTCACAGGGGGCAGCAAAAACATTCAGTACTTC
>16|-|TRBV9|-|TRBJ2-2
CASSVSGGLNTGELFF
TGTGCCAGCAGCGTGTCCGGCGGGCTGAACACCGGGGAGCTGTTTTTT
>14|-|TRBV5-4|-|TRBJ1-2
CASSLLRANYGYTF
TGTGCCAGCAGCTTGTTGAGGGCCAACTATGGCTACACCTTC
>14|-|TRBV5-5|-|TRBJ2-5
CASSENTGQETQYF
TGTGCCAGCAGCGAGAATACAGGGCAAGAGACCCAGTACTTC
>14|TRBD1|TRBV23-1|few|TRBJ2-1
CASRVRDRASMQFF
TGCGCCTCAAGGGTTCGGGACAGGGCTTCGATGCAGTTCTTC
>13|-|TRBV6-1|-|TRBJ2-5
CASSDWDGGTQYF
TGTGCCAGCAGTGATTGGGACGGCGGGACCCAGTACTTC
>15|-|TRBV7-2|few|TRBJ2-1
CASSLAPGAAGEQFF
TGTGCCAGCAGCTTAGCCCCGGGAGCGGCCGGTGAGCAGTTCTTC
>15|-|TRBV9|few|TRBJ2-3
CASSVGGASTDTQYF
TGTGCCAGCAGCGTAGGGGGGGCGAGCACAGATACGCAGTATTTT
>15|TRBD2|TRBV5-1|-|TRBJ2-1
CASSLAASGVSEQFF
TGCGCCAGCAGCTTGGCCGCTAGCGGGGTTTCGGAGCAGTTCTTC
>16|TRBD1|TRBV28|-|TRBJ2-7
CASNIDAAGGTYEQYF
TGTGCCAGCAATATTGATGCGGCAGGGGGTACCTACGAGCAGTACTTC
>16|-|TRBV19|few|TRBJ1-1
CASSIGQWARPSEAFF
TGTGCCAGTAGTATAGGACAGTGGGCGCGACCCTCTGAAGCTTTCTTT
>18|-|TRBV7-9|-|TRBJ1-4
CASSPFWDPAGSREKLFF
TGTGCCAGCAGCCCCTTTTGGGACCCCGCGGGGAGCAGGGAAAAACTGTTTTTT
>15|TRBD2|TRBV6-4|few|TRBJ2-1
CASSAGTSGYNEQFF
TGTGCCAGCAGTGCTGGGACTAGCGGGTACAATGAGCAGTTCTTC
>13|-|TRBV5-1|few|TRBJ2-2
CASSEGSTGELFF
TGCGCCAGCAGCGAGGGCAGCACCGGGGAGCTGTTTTTT
>13|-|TRBV11-2|few|TRBJ2-7
CASSLDRPYEQYF
TGTGCCAGCAGCTTAGATAGGCCCTACGAGCAGTACTTC
>11|-|TRBV7-6|few|TRBJ2-3
CASSLEGPQYF
TGTGCCAGCAGCTTAGAGGGACCGCAGTATTTT
>15|TRBD1|TRBV9|few|TRBJ2-2
CASSGPGQGDGELFF
TGTGCCAGCAGCGGTCCGGGACAGGGTGACGGGGAGCTGTTTTTT
>10|-|TRBV29-1|few|TRBJ1-1
CSVSTSEAFF
TGCAGCGTTTCGACATCTGAAGCTTTCTTT
>14|TRBD1|TRBV7-2|few|TRBJ2-7
CASSFDRGLGEQYF
TGTGCCAGCAGCTTCGACAGGGGCTTAGGCGAGCAGTACTTC
>10|-|TRBV28|few|TRBJ1-5
CASKEVTQHF
TGTGCCAGTAAAGAGGTGACCCAGCATTTT
>15|-|TRBV14|many|TRBJ1-4
CASSQELRRNEKLFF
TGTGCCAGCAGCCAAGAACTAAGGAGGAATGAAAAACTGTTTTTT
>16|-|TRBV4-3|-|TRBJ1-4
CASSQDVQGSGEKLFF
TGCGCCAGCAGCCAAGATGTACAGGGTTCGGGTGAAAAACTGTTTTTT
>15|TRBD2|TRBV15|-|TRBJ2-3
CATSRRSGGLDTQYF
TGTGCCACCAGCAGACGGAGCGGGGGGTTGGATACGCAGTATTTT
>14|-|TRBV2|-|TRBJ1-5
CASSEEGGGQPQHF
TGTGCCAGCAGTGAAGAGGGAGGAGGTCAGCCCCAGCATTTT
>15|-|TRBV19|-|TRBJ2-2
CASKTMGANTGELFF
TGTGCCAGTAAAACTATGGGAGCGAACACCGGGGAGCTGTTTTTT
>13|-|TRBV9|-|TRBJ1-2
CASSRGWRGGYTF
TGTGCCAGCAGCCGAGGGTGGCGGGGTGGCTACACCTTC
>16|TRBD1|TRBV9|few|TRBJ1-5
CASSPGWTGDNQPQHF
TGTGCCAGCAGCCCCGGCTGGACAGGGGACAATCAGCCCCAGCATTTT
>13|TRBD1|TRBV18|-|TRBJ1-2
CASSPGQEYGYTF
TGTGCCAGCTCACCTGGACAGGAGTATGGCTACACCTTC
>14|TRBD2|TRBV5-6|few|TRBJ2-3
CASSLASGGDTQYF
TGTGCCAGCAGCTTGGCTAGCGGGGGGGATACGCAGTATTTT
>15|-|TRBV6-1|few|TRBJ2-6
CASRRVGAGANVLTF
TGTGCCAGCCGCAGGGTCGGGGCTGGGGCCAACGTCCTGACTTTC
>17|TRBD2|TRBV4-2|-|TRBJ2-7
CASSQDSGRGGRYEQYF
TGTGCCAGCAGCCAAGATTCGGGGCGGGGGGGCCGGTACGAGCAGTACTTC
>16|TRBD2|TRBV7-9|-|TRBJ2-1
CASSALGSGGDNEQFF
TGTGCCAGCAGTGCCCTCGGCAGCGGGGGTGACAATGAGCAGTTCTTC
>16|-|TRBV2|few|TRBJ1-2
CASSEGGMQGGYGYTF
TGTGCCAGCAGTGAAGGGGGCATGCAGGGCGGCTATGGCTACACCTTC
>13|-|TRBV6-4|few|TRBJ2-3
CASSGQGEDTQYF
TGTGCCAGCAGTGGTCAGGGAGAGGATACGCAGTATTTT
>19|-|TRBV19|-|TRBJ2-4
CASSIVGGALINAKNIQYF
TGTGCCAGTAGTATAGTTGGTGGAGCACTCATAAATGCCAAAAACATTCAGTACTTC
>13|-|TRBV28|few|TRBJ1-1
CASSPGMNTEAFF
TGTGCCAGCAGTCCTGGCATGAACACTGAAGCTTTCTTT